These 31 T cell receptor beta chains were sequenced from one sample in a study of T cell responses to AZD1222 COVID-19 vaccine. The assay was immunoSEQ multiplex PCR, and TCRdb's table has in-frame clones only and misses some. The sample records under 100,000 clones, roughly 88% being singletons. Source: peripheral blood, taken on day 0 of AZD1222 vaccination. The receptor source for this set is an adult in good health.

The table lists this clone with a count of one. This chain joins TRBV18 and TRBJ2-7, with D hard to call. V gave up 3 bases and J gave up 4 bases, with 4 bases separating them. This CDR3 comprises 11 residues. The germline CDR1 and CDR2 sequences are KGHSH and LQKENI. The CDR3 sequence: CASSPGYEQYF. The CDR3 DNA sequence: TGTGCCAGCTCACCCGGGTACGAGCAGTACTTC.

The chain employs TRBV5-6 and TRBJ1-4; the D gene is possibly TRBD1 (6 bases). Germline V gene data show CDR1 as SGHDT and CDR2 as YYEEEE. This CDR3 has 15 amino acids. V shed 2 bases and J shed 4 bases, with 12 bases lying between them. The CDR3 reads CASSFAWTDNEKLFF. DNA of the CDR3: TGTGCCAGCAGCTTTGCCTGGACAGATAATGAAAAACTGTTTTTT.

This chain links TRBV19 with TRBJ1-1; D uncertain. This CDR3 spans 17 amino acids. The germline V gene encodes CDR1 LNHDA and CDR2 SQIVND (reference sequence). Trimming stripped 4 bases from V and 10 bases from J, with 28 bases between. The CDR3 DNA follows: TGTGCCAGTAGTACCCCCCCAGACCACCCAACTACACCCGGAGCTTTCTTT. Translated: CASSTPPDHPTTPGAFF.

The gene calls are TRBV11-3 and TRBJ1-4; D gene ambiguous. Germline assignment: CDR1 SGHNT and CDR2 YENEEA. The germline V and J ends were trimmed by 2 bases and 4 bases, with 11 bases remaining between them. The CDR3 consists of 15 residues. The DNA of the CDR3 is TGTGCCAGCAGCTTATTGGCAGGCGGTAATGAAAAACTGTTTTTT. Translating it yields CASSLLAGGNEKLFF.

This clone was detected once. This sequence joins TRBV4-2 and TRBJ1-2; 9 nucleotides agree with TRBD1. The CDR3 runs 15 residues. V shed 0 bases, J shed 6 bases, and the junction held 5 bases outside the gene matches. The V gene's germline CDR1 is LGHNA and CDR2 YNFKEQ. The DNA for the CDR3 is TGTGCCAGCAGCCAAGAAGGACAGGGGCTGGATGGCTACACCTTC. It encodes CASSQEGQGLDGYTF.

The chain recombines TRBV19 with TRBJ1-4; no clear D gene. The CDR3 is 14 amino acids. Trimming left V 4 bases short and J 4 bases short, with 10 bases between. Germline assignment: CDR1 LNHDA and CDR2 SQIVND (reference sequence). CDR3 coding DNA: TGTGCCAGTAGTAAGGGCAGATATAATGAAAAACTGTTTTTT. This sequence encodes CASSKGRYNEKLFF.

This chain connects TRBV11-2 to TRBJ2-3; possibly TRBD2 for D (6 bases). The germline gives CDR1 SGHAT, CDR2 FQNNGV. The CDR3 is made up of 15 amino acids. V was shortened by 3 bases and J by 0 bases, with 10 bases between the two germline ends. The CDR3 sequence is CASSFGGTSTDTQYF. CDR3 nucleotides: TGTGCCAGCAGCTTCGGGGGAACTAGCACAGATACGCAGTATTTT.

This clone was recorded a few times. V usage is TRBV2 and J usage is TRBJ1-4, with D perhaps TRBD1 (6 bases). The V gene's germline CDR1 is SNHLY and CDR2 FYNNEI. V shed 10 bases and J shed 2 bases, with 11 bases lying between them. This CDR3 has 13 residues. The CDR3 region is CAIVDRTNEKLFF. CDR3 in DNA: TGTGCCATCGTTGACAGGACTAATGAAAAACTGTTTTTT. Full variable domain (remainder filled in from reference TRBV2 and TRBJ1-4): EPEVTQTPSHQVTQMGQEVILRCVPISNHLYFYWYRQILGQKVEFLVSFYNNEISEKSEIFDDQFSVERPDGSNFTLKIRSTKLEDSAMYFCAIVDRTNEKLFFGSGTQLSVL.

The chain employs TRBV5-1 and TRBJ1-3, with TRBD1 as a possible D gene (6 bases). The germline gives CDR1 SGHRS, CDR2 YFSETQ. Trimming pared 3 bases from V and 3 bases from J, leaving 7 bases between. The CDR3 spans 13 residues. CDR3 in DNA: TGCGCCAGCAGCTCCAGGGGTGGAAACACCATATATTTT. This gives the protein CASSSRGGNTIYF. The full variable domain, completed using reference TRBV5-1 and TRBJ1-3, is KAGVTQTPRYLIKTRGQQVTLSCSPISGHRSVSWYQQTPGQGLQFLFEYFSETQRNKGNFPGRFSGRQFSNSRSEMNVSTLELGDSALYLCASSSRGGNTIYFGEGSWLTVV.

The chain has TRBV20-1 and TRBJ2-7; a weak D match, TRBD2 (5 bases). The V end was cut by 3 bases, the J end by 3 bases, with 6 bases between. CDR1 is DFQATT, CDR2 SNEGSKA, per germline (reference sequence). This CDR3 comprises 11 residues. CDR3 nucleotide sequence: TGCAGTGCTAGTCGGGGCTACGAGCAGTACTTC. It specifies CSASRGYEQYF.

The gene calls are TRBV7-8 and TRBJ1-5; the match to TRBD1 covers 10 bases. This CDR3 has 15 residues. Germline V gene data show CDR1 as SGHVS and CDR2 as FQNEAQ. V gave up 6 bases and J gave up 6 bases; unmatched junction bases: 8. The CDR3 nucleotides read TGTGCCAGCAGTCCGGGGGGGACAGGGGTTCAGCCCCAGCATTTT. It specifies CASSPGGTGVQPQHF.

The V and J genes are TRBV6-5 and TRBJ1-2, with D unresolved. V lost 4 bases and J 7 bases, leaving 13 bases between the germline ends. The CDR3 is made up of 13 amino acids. Germline-derived CDR1 and CDR2 are MNHEY and SVGAGI. CDR3 region: CASSSPLASGYTF. The CDR3 nucleotides read TGTGCCAGCAGTTCCCCCCTAGCGAGTGGCTACACCTTC.

The gene calls are TRBV30 and TRBJ1-1, with D perhaps matching TRBD1 (5 bases). Germline V gives CDR1 GTSNPN, CDR2 SVGIG (reference sequence). Trimming removed 2 bases from V and 0 bases from J, with 10 bases in between. This CDR3 is 14 amino acids long. CDR3 nucleotides: TGTGCCTGGAGTCCGGGACTCCTGAACACTGAAGCTTTCTTT. Its translation: CAWSPGLLNTEAFF.

The chain is built from TRBV6-5 and TRBJ2-1, with TRBD2 matching over 16 bases. The V and J ends lost 0 bases and 10 bases, in that order; junction bases with no gene match: 0. This CDR3 spans 15 amino acids. Per germline, CDR1 MNHEY and CDR2 SVGAGI. The CDR3 coding sequence is TGTGCCAGCAGTTACTCGGGACTAGCGGGGGGGGAGCAGTTCTTC. Translating gives CASSYSGLAGGEQFF.

V usage is TRBV19 and J usage is TRBJ2-6, with D possibly being TRBD2 (5 bases). The CDR3 has 17 amino acids. Germline CDR1 reads LNHDA; CDR2 reads SQIVND (reference sequence). Trimming took off 2 bases at V and 2 bases at J, with 13 bases between the two ends. The CDR3: CASSIMRPGTGANVLTF. CDR3 DNA: TGTGCCAGTAGTATAATGAGGCCGGGAACTGGGGCCAACGTCCTGACTTTC.

This chain links TRBV5-5 with TRBJ1-5; tentatively, D is TRBD1 (6 bases). Germline-derived CDR1 and CDR2 are SGHKS and YYEKEE (reference sequence). The CDR3 is made up of 15 amino acids. The ends were cut back, 7 bases at V and 1 base at J, with 15 bases in the middle. CDR3 in amino acids: CASRPTGESNQPQHF. The CDR3 nucleotides are TGTGCCAGCCGACCGACAGGTGAAAGCAATCAGCCCCAGCATTTT.

This clone was picked up one time. The J gene is TRBJ2-7, the V gene TRBV30; the D gene could be TRBD1 or TRBD2 (5 bases each). The CDR3 contains 13 residues. Between the trimmed V and J ends, which lost 2 bases and 0 bases, there was a span of 8 bases. Germline V gene sequence: CDR1 GTSNPN, CDR2 SVGIG (reference sequence). The CDR3 spells CAWSSGTSYEQYF. The CDR3 bases are TGTGCCTGGAGTTCGGGGACCTCCTACGAGCAGTACTTC. Filled out from reference TRBV30 and TRBJ2-7, the complete variable domain reads SQTIHQWPATLVQPVGSPLSLECTVEGTSNPNLYWYRQAAGRGLQLLFYSVGIGQISSEVPQNLSASRPQDRQFILSSKKLLLSDSGFYLCAWSSGTSYEQYFGPGTRLTVT.

J is TRBJ2-2 and V is TRBV6-1, with D tentatively TRBD2 (5 bases). The V end lost 8 bases, the J end lost 5 bases, and 9 bases lay between the germline ends. The CDR3 contains 12 residues. CDR1 is MNHNS and CDR2 is SASEGT in the germline V gene. The CDR3 reads CASAGETGELFF. As DNA, the CDR3 is TGTGCCAGCGCCGGGGAGACCGGGGAGCTGTTTTTT.

V gene TRBV7-2 combines with J gene TRBJ1-2; D gene uncertain. The CDR3 runs 12 residues. The ends were cut back, 2 bases at V and 5 bases at J, with 6 bases in the middle. CDR1 SGHTA and CDR2 FQGNSA come from the germline V gene. CDR3 nucleotide sequence: TGTGCCAGCAGCTTATCATATTATGGCTACACCTTC. Translating gives CASSLSYYGYTF.

V gene TRBV14 combines with J gene TRBJ1-6; D uncertain. Germline CDR1 SGHDN, CDR2 FVKESK. Trimming stripped 0 bases from V and 0 bases from J, with 9 bases between. The CDR3 has 17 residues. The CDR3 region has the DNA TGTGCCAGCAGCCAAGATCGTAAGCGCTCCTATAATTCACCCCTCCACTTT. This codes for CASSQDRKRSYNSPLHF.

V gene TRBV30 combines with J gene TRBJ1-2; a weak D match, TRBD1 (6 bases). The CDR3 has 15 residues. Germline values: CDR1 GTSNPN, CDR2 SVGIG (reference sequence). V was shortened by 0 bases and J by 4 bases, with 15 bases between the two germline ends. The CDR3, as DNA: TGTGCCTGGAGTGTAGGGGGGGTCAATAGCTATGGCTACACCTTC. Translating gives CAWSVGGVNSYGYTF. Based on the CDR3 plus reference TRBV30 and TRBJ1-2, the full variable domain is SQTIHQWPATLVQPVGSPLSLECTVEGTSNPNLYWYRQAAGRGLQLLFYSVGIGQISSEVPQNLSASRPQDRQFILSSKKLLLSDSGFYLCAWSVGGVNSYGYTFGSGTRLTVV.

This clone was seen just once. This chain joins TRBV12-2 and TRBJ2-1. TRBV12-2 is designated a pseudogene. The CDR3 extends over 16 amino acids. The CDR3 coding sequence is TGTGCAAGTCGCCTTCGGACGGCGAGCTCCTACAATGAGCAGTTCTTC. Its translation: CASRLRTASSYNEQFF.

For this clone: One junction end disagrees with the germline gene, perhaps due to a read error. The chain employs TRBV5-6 and TRBJ2-7; D unclear. The CDR3 length is 13 residues. CDR1 is SGHDT and CDR2 is YYEEEE in the germline V gene. The CDR3 reads CASSFSASSEQYF. In DNA form, the CDR3 reads TGTGCCAGCAGCTTCAGTGCGTCCTCCGAGCAGTACTTC.

V usage is TRBV19 and J usage is TRBJ2-2; no reliable D call. The CDR3 extends over 13 amino acids. Germline loops: CDR1 LNHDA, CDR2 SQIVND (reference sequence). V was clipped by 4 bases and J by 3 bases, with 6 bases between them. In nucleotides, the CDR3 is TGTGCCAGTAGTAATTACTACACCGGGGAGCTGTTTTTT. It encodes CASSNYYTGELFF.

This clone was seen a few times. Other DNA sequences within the sample encode an identical CDR3. The chain joins TRBV9 to TRBJ2-3; D unclear. CDR1 and CDR2 (germline): SGDLS, YYNGEE. The CDR3 covers 13 residues. Trimming removed 4 bases from V and 3 bases from J, with 9 bases in between. CDR3 sequence: CASSPSRTDTQYF. The DNA of the CDR3 is TGTGCCAGCAGCCCCTCGAGGACAGATACGCAGTATTTT.

CDR3 sequence: CASSRDQGEKLFF. Written as DNA, the CDR3 is TGTGCCAGCAGCAGAGACCAAGGGGAAAAACTGTTTTTT. V is TRBV7-2 and J is TRBJ1-4; D remains ambiguous. Trimming pared 5 bases from V and 8 bases from J, leaving 12 bases between. Germline loops: CDR1 SGHTA, CDR2 FQGNSA. The CDR3 covers 13 residues.

J is TRBJ2-1 and V is TRBV14, with 14 bases that match TRBD2. CDR1 is SGHDN, CDR2 FVKESK, per germline. The CDR3 runs to 15 residues. With V trimmed by 3 bases and J by 6 bases, 1 base remained unmatched. The CDR3 is CASSHGLAGGNEQFF. The DNA of the CDR3 is TGTGCCAGCAGCCATGGACTAGCGGGGGGCAATGAGCAGTTCTTC.

A remark on this clone: This specimen includes other DNA sequences encoding the same CDR3. This rearrangement joins TRBV19 to TRBJ1-5, with D perhaps matching TRBD1 (5 bases). The CDR3 consists of 14 residues. Trimming stripped 4 bases from V and 2 bases from J, with 9 bases between. The germline gives CDR1 LNHDA, CDR2 SQIVND (reference sequence). This CDR3 reads CASSTGLGNQPQHF. DNA of the CDR3: TGTGCCAGTAGTACAGGGCTAGGCAATCAGCCCCAGCATTTT. Full variable domain (missing parts from reference TRBV19 and TRBJ1-5): DGGITQSPKYLFRKEGQNVTLSCEQNLNHDAMYWYRQDPGQGLRLIYYSQIVNDFQKGDIAEGYSVSREKKESFPLTVTSAQKNPTAFYLCASSTGLGNQPQHFGDGTRLSIL.

This chain connects TRBV7-9 to TRBJ1-2; D possibly corresponds to TRBD1 (5 bases). The CDR3 length is 15 residues. CDR1 is SEHNR, CDR2 FQNEAQ, per germline (reference sequence). With 6 bases removed from V and 4 bases from J, the gap between germline ends came to 18 bases. The CDR3 here is CASSGLQGDGYGYTF. CDR3 nucleotides: TGTGCCAGCAGTGGCCTTCAGGGAGATGGCTATGGCTACACCTTC.

This sequence joins TRBV30 and TRBJ1-1; no definite D call. Germline V lookup: CDR1 GTSNPN, CDR2 SVGIG (reference sequence). With 2 bases removed from V and 0 bases from J, the gap between germline ends came to 16 bases. The CDR3 runs 16 residues. The chain's CDR3 is CAWSPPRVRVNTEAFF. Written as DNA, the CDR3 is TGTGCCTGGAGTCCACCTAGGGTCCGGGTGAACACTGAAGCTTTCTTT.

The chain carries TRBV28 and TRBJ1-1; D not certain. Germline assignment: CDR1 MDHEN and CDR2 SYDVKM. V lost 4 bases and J 2 bases, leaving 17 bases between the germline ends. The CDR3 is made up of 16 amino acids. CDR3 loop: CASSSPGSPGNTEAFF. Written as DNA, the CDR3 is TGTGCCAGCAGTTCACCCGGGTCCCCGGGAAACACTGAAGCTTTCTTT.